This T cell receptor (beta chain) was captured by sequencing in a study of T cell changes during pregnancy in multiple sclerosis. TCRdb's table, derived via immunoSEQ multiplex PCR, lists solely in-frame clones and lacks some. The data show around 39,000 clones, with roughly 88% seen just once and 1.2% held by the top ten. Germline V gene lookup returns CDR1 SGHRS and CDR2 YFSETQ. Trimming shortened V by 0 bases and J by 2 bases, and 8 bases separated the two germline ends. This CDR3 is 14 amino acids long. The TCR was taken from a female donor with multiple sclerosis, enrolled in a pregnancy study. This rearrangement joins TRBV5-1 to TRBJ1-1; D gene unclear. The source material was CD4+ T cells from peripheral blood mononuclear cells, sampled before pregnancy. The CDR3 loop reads CASSLVAGNTEAFF. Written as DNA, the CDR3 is TGCGCCAGCAGCTTGGTCGCAGGCAACACTGAAGCTTTCTTT.